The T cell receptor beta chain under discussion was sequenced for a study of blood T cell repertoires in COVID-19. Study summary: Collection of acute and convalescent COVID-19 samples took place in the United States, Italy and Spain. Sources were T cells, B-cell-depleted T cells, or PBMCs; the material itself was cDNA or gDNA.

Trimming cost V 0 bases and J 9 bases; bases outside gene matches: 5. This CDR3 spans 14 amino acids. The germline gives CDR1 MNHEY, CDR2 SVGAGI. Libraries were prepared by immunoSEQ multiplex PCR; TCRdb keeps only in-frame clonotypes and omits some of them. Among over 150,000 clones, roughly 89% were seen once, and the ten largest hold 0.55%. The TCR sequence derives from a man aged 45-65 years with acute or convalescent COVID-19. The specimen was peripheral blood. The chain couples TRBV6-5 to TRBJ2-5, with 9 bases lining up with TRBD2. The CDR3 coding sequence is TGTGCCAGCAGTTACTCGCTAGCGGGGACGTCCCAGTACTTC. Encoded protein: CASSYSLAGTSQYF.